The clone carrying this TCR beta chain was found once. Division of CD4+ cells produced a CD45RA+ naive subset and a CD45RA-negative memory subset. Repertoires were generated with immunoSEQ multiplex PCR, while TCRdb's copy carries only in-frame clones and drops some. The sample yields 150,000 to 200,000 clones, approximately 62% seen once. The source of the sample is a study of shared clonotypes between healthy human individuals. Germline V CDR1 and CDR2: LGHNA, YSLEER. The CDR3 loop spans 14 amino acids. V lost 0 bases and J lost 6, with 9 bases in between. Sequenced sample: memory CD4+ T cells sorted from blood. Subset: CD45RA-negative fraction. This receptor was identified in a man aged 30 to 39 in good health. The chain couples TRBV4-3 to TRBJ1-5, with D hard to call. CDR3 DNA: TGCGCCAGCAGCCAAGATCGCGCGAGTCAGCCCCAGCATTTT. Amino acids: CASSQDRASQPQHF.